The rows below give T cell receptor beta chains drawn from one sample of a study of blood T cell repertoires in COVID-19. Assay used: immunoSEQ multiplex PCR; TCRdb lists only in-frame clones, some missing. The sample yields 430,000 or so clones, over 75% seen once. Sequencing used PBMCs or T cells enriched from blood (not recorded which). These TCRs come from a young woman who had been exposed to COVID-19. The CDR3 runs from the conserved cysteine through the conserved F or W. Fields, in order: D gene, J gene, clone size, V gene, CDR3 protein, CDR3 DNA. A D gene is named only where the DNA matches it firmly. Some rows mark clone size as missing; the rest say once, few, many or name a class of expanded clone.

d_gene: TRBD2; j_gene: TRBJ2-3; abundance: NA; v_gene: TRBV18; CDR3aa: CASSPGTSGTDTQYF; CDR3nt: TGTGCCAGCTCACCGGGGACTAGCGGCACAGATACGCAGTATTTT
d_gene: TRBD1; j_gene: TRBJ2-3; abundance: NA; v_gene: TRBV10-1; CDR3aa: CASSTGTGSDTQYF; CDR3nt: TGCGCCAGCAGCACCGGGACAGGGTCAGATACGCAGTATTTT
d_gene: NA; j_gene: TRBJ1-1; abundance: NA; v_gene: TRBV4-1; CDR3aa: CASSQLPGDYTEAFF; CDR3nt: TGCGCCAGCAGCCAACTCCCAGGGGATTACACTGAAGCTTTCTTT
d_gene: NA; j_gene: TRBJ2-4; abundance: NA; v_gene: TRBV5-1; CDR3aa: CASSFQGPGNIQYF; CDR3nt: TGCGCCAGCAGCTTCCAGGGGCCGGGGAACATTCAGTACTTC
d_gene: NA; j_gene: TRBJ2-6; abundance: few; v_gene: TRBV6-2/TRBV6-3; CDR3aa: CASSYVSSGANVLTF; CDR3nt: TGTGCCAGCAGTTACGTATCCTCTGGGGCCAACGTCCTGACTTTC
d_gene: NA; j_gene: TRBJ2-3; abundance: many; v_gene: TRBV29-1; CDR3aa: CSVEVRVQVTDTQYF; CDR3nt: TGCAGCGTTGAAGTTCGGGTACAGGTCACAGATACGCAGTATTTT
d_gene: NA; j_gene: TRBJ1-2; abundance: NA; v_gene: TRBV18; CDR3aa: CASSPGTPNYGYTF; CDR3nt: TGTGCCAGCTCACCAGGCACCCCTAACTATGGCTACACCTTC
d_gene: NA; j_gene: TRBJ1-2; abundance: NA; v_gene: TRBV6-5; CDR3aa: CASSQGPSTSYTF; CDR3nt: TGTGCCAGCAGTCAGGGCCCTTCCACCAGCTACACCTTC
d_gene: TRBD2; j_gene: TRBJ2-2; abundance: NA; v_gene: TRBV24-1; CDR3aa: CATSAGLAGAGGELFF; CDR3nt: TGTGCCACCAGTGCCGGACTAGCGGGGGCCGGCGGGGAGCTGTTTTTT
d_gene: TRBD1; j_gene: TRBJ1-1; abundance: NA; v_gene: TRBV7-2; CDR3aa: CASSSDRVAEAFF; CDR3nt: TGTGCCAGCAGCTCGGACAGGGTCGCTGAAGCTTTCTTT
d_gene: TRBD2; j_gene: TRBJ2-3; abundance: NA; v_gene: TRBV7-9; CDR3aa: CASSSLTSGKNRDTQYF; CDR3nt: TGTGCCAGCAGCTCCCTGACTAGCGGGAAGAACAGAGATACGCAGTATTTT
d_gene: NA; j_gene: TRBJ1-6; abundance: NA; v_gene: TRBV5-1; CDR3aa: CASSRGPDTVRNSPLHF; CDR3nt: TGCGCCAGCAGCCGAGGTCCGGACACTGTTCGAAATTCACCCCTCCACTTT
d_gene: TRBD2; j_gene: TRBJ2-3; abundance: NA; v_gene: TRBV6-4; CDR3aa: CASSDGGGLGTQYF; CDR3nt: TGTGCCAGCAGTGACGGCGGGGGGCTTGGAACGCAGTATTTT
d_gene: NA; j_gene: TRBJ2-7; abundance: NA; v_gene: TRBV7-2; CDR3aa: CASSVLAYEQYF; CDR3nt: TGTGCCAGCAGTGTTCTAGCCTACGAGCAGTACTTC
d_gene: TRBD1; j_gene: TRBJ2-7; abundance: NA; v_gene: TRBV4-1; CDR3aa: CASSQRTGAEQYF; CDR3nt: TGCGCCAGCAGCCAAAGGACAGGGGCCGAGCAGTACTTC
d_gene: NA; j_gene: TRBJ2-1; abundance: NA; v_gene: TRBV7-6; CDR3aa: CASSLEAQGTYNEQFF; CDR3nt: TGTGCCAGCAGCTTAGAGGCGCAGGGAACTTACAATGAGCAGTTCTTC
d_gene: NA; j_gene: TRBJ2-5; abundance: NA; v_gene: TRBV18; CDR3aa: CASSPLPSVQETQYF; CDR3nt: TGTGCCAGCTCACCACTCCCCTCAGTACAAGAGACCCAGTACTTC
d_gene: TRBD2; j_gene: TRBJ2-3; abundance: NA; v_gene: TRBV30; CDR3aa: CAWGRATDTQYF; CDR3nt: TGTGCCTGGGGGAGGGCCACAGATACGCAGTATTTT
d_gene: NA; j_gene: TRBJ1-1; abundance: NA; v_gene: TRBV28; CDR3aa: CASRGGAGTEAFF; CDR3nt: TGTGCCAGTCGTGGGGGGGCTGGCACTGAAGCTTTCTTT
d_gene: TRBD2; j_gene: TRBJ2-5; abundance: NA; v_gene: TRBV9; CDR3aa: CASSLGLAGGPQETQYF; CDR3nt: TGTGCCAGCAGCCTGGGACTAGCGGGGGGACCCCAAGAGACCCAGTACTTC
d_gene: NA; j_gene: TRBJ1-6; abundance: NA; v_gene: TRBV19; CDR3aa: CASPRQGGDSPLHF; CDR3nt: TGTGCCAGTCCCAGGCAGGGCGGGGATTCACCCCTCCACTTT
d_gene: NA; j_gene: TRBJ1-2; abundance: NA; v_gene: TRBV5-1; CDR3aa: CASSLADSGRYGYTF; CDR3nt: TGCGCCAGCAGCTTGGCCGACAGTGGAAGGTATGGCTACACCTTC
d_gene: TRBD1; j_gene: TRBJ1-1; abundance: NA; v_gene: TRBV5-1; CDR3aa: CASSSGTGGLYTEAFF; CDR3nt: TGCGCCAGCAGCTCCGGGACAGGGGGCTTGTACACTGAAGCTTTCTTT
d_gene: TRBD1; j_gene: TRBJ2-7; abundance: once; v_gene: TRBV11-2; CDR3aa: CASSKDRGGPYEQYF; CDR3nt: TGTGCCAGCAGCAAGGACAGGGGCGGGCCCTACGAGCAGTACTTC
d_gene: TRBD1; j_gene: TRBJ2-7; abundance: once; v_gene: TRBV10-1; CDR3aa: CASSETIRTGGDEQYF; CDR3nt: TGCGCCAGCAGTGAGACTATCAGGACAGGGGGCGACGAGCAGTACTTC
d_gene: TRBD2; j_gene: TRBJ2-1; abundance: once; v_gene: TRBV10-1; CDR3aa: CASSEGLAGVGDEQFF; CDR3nt: TGCGCCAGCAGTGAGGGACTAGCGGGAGTAGGGGATGAGCAGTTCTTC
d_gene: TRBD1; j_gene: TRBJ2-7; abundance: NA; v_gene: TRBV9; CDR3aa: CASSRGDSSYEQYF; CDR3nt: TGTGCCAGCAGTAGAGGGGACAGTTCCTACGAGCAGTACTTC
d_gene: NA; j_gene: TRBJ1-1; abundance: NA; v_gene: TRBV2; CDR3aa: CASSAGVNTEAFF; CDR3nt: TGTGCCAGCAGTGCAGGGGTGAACACTGAAGCTTTCTTT
d_gene: TRBD1; j_gene: TRBJ1-1; abundance: NA; v_gene: TRBV18; CDR3aa: CASSQTGTWDTEAFF; CDR3nt: TGTGCCAGCTCACAGACAGGGACCTGGGACACTGAAGCTTTCTTT
d_gene: TRBD2; j_gene: TRBJ2-5; abundance: NA; v_gene: TRBV10-3; CDR3aa: CAILAGETQYF; CDR3nt: TGTGCCATCCTAGCGGGAGAGACCCAGTACTTC
d_gene: TRBD1; j_gene: TRBJ1-1; abundance: NA; v_gene: TRBV7-2; CDR3aa: CASTRPRTGGNTEAFF; CDR3nt: TGTGCCAGCACCCGTCCCCGTACAGGGGGGAACACTGAAGCTTTCTTT